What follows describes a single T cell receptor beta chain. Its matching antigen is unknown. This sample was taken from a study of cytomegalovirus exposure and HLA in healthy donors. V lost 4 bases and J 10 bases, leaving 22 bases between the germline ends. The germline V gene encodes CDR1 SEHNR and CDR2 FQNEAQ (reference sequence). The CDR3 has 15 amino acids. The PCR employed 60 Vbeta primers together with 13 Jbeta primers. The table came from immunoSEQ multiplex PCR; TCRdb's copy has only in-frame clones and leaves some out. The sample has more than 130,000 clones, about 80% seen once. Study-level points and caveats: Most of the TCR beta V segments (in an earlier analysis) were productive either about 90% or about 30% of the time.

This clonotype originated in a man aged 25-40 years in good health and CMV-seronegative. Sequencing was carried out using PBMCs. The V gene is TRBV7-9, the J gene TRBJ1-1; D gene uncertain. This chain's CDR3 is CASSSDSGPRRGAFF. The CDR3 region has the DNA TGTGCCAGCAGCTCCGATTCGGGCCCCCGGCGGGGAGCTTTCTTT.